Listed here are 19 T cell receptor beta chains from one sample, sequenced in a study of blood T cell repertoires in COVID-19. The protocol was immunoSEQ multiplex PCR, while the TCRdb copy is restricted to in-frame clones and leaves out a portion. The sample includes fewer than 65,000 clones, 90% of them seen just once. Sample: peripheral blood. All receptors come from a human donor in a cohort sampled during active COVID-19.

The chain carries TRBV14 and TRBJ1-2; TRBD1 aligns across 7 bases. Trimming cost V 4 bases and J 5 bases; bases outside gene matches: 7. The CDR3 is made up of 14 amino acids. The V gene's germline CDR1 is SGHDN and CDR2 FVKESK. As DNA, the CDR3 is TGTGCCAGCAGCCTCACAGACAGGGTGTATGGCTACACCTTC. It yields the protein CASSLTDRVYGYTF.

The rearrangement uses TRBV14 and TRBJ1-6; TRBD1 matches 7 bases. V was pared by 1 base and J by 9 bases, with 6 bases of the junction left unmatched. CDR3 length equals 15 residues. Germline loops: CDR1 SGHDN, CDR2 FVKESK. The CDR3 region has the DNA TGTGCCAGCAGCCAAGTCAGGGGGGCGCGTTCACCCCTCCACTTT. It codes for CASSQVRGARSPLHF.

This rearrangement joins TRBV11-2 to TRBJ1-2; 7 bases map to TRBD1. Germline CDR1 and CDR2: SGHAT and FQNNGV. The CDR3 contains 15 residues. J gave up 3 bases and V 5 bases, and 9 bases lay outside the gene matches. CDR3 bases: TGTGCCAGCAGCCCCGGGACAGTTTTTGACTATGGCTACACCTTC. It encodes CASSPGTVFDYGYTF.

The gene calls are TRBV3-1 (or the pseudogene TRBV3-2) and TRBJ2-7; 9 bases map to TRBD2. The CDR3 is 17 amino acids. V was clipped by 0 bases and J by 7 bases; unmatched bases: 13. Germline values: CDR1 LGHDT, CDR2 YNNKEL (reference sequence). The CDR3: CASSQDYRLAGDGEQYF. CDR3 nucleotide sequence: TGTGCCAGCAGCCAAGATTATCGCTTAGCGGGAGATGGGGAGCAGTACTTC.

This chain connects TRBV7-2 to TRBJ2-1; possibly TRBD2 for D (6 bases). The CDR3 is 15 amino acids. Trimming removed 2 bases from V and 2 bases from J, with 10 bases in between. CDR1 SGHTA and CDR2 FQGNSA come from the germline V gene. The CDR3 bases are TGTGCCAGCAGCTTATCCGGGGGAACCTACAATGAGCAGTTCTTC. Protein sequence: CASSLSGGTYNEQFF.

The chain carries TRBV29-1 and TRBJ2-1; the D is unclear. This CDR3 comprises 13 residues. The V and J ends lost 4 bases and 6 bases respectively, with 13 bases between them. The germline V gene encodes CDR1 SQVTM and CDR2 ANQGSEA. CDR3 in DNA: TGCAGCGTTGCGGTATTGAGGAGCAATGAGCAGTTCTTC. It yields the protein CSVAVLRSNEQFF.

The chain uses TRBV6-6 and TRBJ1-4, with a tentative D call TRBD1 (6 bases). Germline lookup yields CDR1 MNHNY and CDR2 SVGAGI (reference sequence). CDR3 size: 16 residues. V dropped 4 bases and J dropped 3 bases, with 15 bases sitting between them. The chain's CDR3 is CASSLTNRVSNEKLFF. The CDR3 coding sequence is TGTGCCAGCAGTTTGACGAACAGGGTTTCTAATGAAAAACTGTTTTTT.

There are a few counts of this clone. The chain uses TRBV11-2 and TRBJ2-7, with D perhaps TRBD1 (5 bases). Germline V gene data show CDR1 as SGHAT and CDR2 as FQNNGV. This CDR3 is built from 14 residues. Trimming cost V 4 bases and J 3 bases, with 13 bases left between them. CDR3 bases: TGTGCCAGCAGCTCGGCTATTACAGGCTACGAGCAGTACTTC. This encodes CASSSAITGYEQYF.

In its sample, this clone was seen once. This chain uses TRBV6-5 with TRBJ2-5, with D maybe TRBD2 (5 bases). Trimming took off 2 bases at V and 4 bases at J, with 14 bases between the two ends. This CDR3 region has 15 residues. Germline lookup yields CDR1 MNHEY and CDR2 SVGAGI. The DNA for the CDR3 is TGTGCCAGCAGTTACCGGCCGAGCGGTAGAGAGACCCAGTACTTC. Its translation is CASSYRPSGRETQYF.

CDR3 residues: CASSYSVGTGKYEQYF. For the CDR3, the DNA is TGTGCCAGCAGTTACTCAGTGGGGACAGGGAAATACGAGCAGTACTTC. V is TRBV6-5 and J is TRBJ2-7; 9 positions agree with TRBD1. The V gene's germline CDR1 is MNHEY and CDR2 SVGAGI. The CDR3 contains 16 residues. Trimming removed 0 bases from V and 4 bases from J; junction bases left unmatched: 7.

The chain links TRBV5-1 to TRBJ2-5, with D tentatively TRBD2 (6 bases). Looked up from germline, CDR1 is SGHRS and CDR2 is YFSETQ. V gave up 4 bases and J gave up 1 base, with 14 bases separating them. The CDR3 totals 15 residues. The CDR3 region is CASSPSGGGQETQYF. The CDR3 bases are TGCGCCAGCAGCCCTTCCGGGGGAGGCCAAGAGACCCAGTACTTC.

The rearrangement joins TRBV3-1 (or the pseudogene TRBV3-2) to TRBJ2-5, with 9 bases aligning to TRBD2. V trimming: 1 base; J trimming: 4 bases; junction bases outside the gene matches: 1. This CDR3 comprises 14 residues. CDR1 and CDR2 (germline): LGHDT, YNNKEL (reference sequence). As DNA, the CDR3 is TGTGCCAGCAGCCAAGGCGGGAGGGGAGAGACCCAGTACTTC. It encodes CASSQGGRGETQYF.

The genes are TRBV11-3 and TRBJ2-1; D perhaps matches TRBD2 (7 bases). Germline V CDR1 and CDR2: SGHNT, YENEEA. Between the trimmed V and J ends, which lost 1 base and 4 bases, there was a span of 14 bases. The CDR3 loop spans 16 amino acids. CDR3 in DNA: TGTGCCAGCAGCTTAGGAGGGGGACTACTATACAATGAGCAGTTCTTC. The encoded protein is CASSLGGGLLYNEQFF. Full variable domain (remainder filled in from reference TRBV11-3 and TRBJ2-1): EAGVVQSPRYKIIEKKQPVAFWCNPISGHNTLYWYLQNLGQGPELLIRYENEEAVDDSQLPKDRFSAERLKGVDSTLKIQPAELGDSAVYLCASSLGGGLLYNEQFFGPGTRLTVL.

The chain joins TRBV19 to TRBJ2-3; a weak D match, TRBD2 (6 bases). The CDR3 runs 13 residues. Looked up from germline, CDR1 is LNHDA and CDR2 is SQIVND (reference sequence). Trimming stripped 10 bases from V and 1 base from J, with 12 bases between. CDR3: CATRGKGTDTQYF. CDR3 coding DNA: TGTGCCACCCGGGGGAAGGGCACAGATACGCAGTATTTT.

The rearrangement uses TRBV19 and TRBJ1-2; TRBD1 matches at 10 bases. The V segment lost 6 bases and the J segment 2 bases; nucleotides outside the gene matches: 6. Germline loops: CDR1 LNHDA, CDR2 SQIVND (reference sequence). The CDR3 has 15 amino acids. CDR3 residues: CASSPSGQGNYGYTF. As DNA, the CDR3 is TGTGCCAGTAGCCCCTCGGGACAGGGGAACTATGGCTACACCTTC.

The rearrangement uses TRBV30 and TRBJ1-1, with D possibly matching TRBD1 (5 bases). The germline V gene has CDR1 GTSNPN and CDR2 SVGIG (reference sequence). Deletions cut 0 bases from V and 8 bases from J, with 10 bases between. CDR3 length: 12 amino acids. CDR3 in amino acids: CAWSVQQGEAFF. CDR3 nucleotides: TGTGCCTGGAGTGTACAGCAGGGAGAAGCTTTCTTT.

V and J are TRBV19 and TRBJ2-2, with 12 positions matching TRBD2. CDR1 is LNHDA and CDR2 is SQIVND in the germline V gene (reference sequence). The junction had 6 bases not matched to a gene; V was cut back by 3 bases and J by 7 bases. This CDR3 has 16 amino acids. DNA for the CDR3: TGTGCCAGTAGTATTCTAGCGGGAGGGCCCGGCGGGGAGCTGTTTTTT. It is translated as CASSILAGGPGGELFF.

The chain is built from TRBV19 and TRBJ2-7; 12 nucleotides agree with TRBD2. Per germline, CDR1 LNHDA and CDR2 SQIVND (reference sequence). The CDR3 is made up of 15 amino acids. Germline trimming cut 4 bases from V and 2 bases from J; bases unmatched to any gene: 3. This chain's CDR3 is CASSKTSGSPYEQYF. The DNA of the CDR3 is TGTGCCAGTAGTAAGACTAGCGGGAGTCCCTACGAGCAGTACTTC.

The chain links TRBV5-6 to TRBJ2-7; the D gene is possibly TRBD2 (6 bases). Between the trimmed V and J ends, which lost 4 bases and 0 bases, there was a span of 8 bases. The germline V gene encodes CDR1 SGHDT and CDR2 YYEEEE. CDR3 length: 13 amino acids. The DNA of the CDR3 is TGTGCCAGCAGCATGGGACTCTCCTACGAGCAGTACTTC. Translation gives CASSMGLSYEQYF.